The rows below give T cell receptor beta chains drawn from one sample of a study of T cell changes during pregnancy in multiple sclerosis. Clones were read by immunoSEQ multiplex PCR, and TCRdb kept only the in-frame ones, dropping some. The table has approximately 99,000 clones, approximately 94% seen once; the top ten hold 0.99%. The material sequenced was peripheral blood, taken after pregnancy. The receptors originated from a female donor with multiple sclerosis, enrolled in a pregnancy study. Each CDR3 is given with its conserved first and last residue. The D gene is left open where the match is weak. Size is omitted from some rows. Given values are once, few, many or a class for expanded clones.

j_call,clone_size,v_call,d_call,cdr3_nt,cdr3_aa
TRBJ1-5,few,TRBV27,-,TGTGCCAGCAGTTTACAGGGGAGCAATCAGCCCCAGCATTTT,CASSLQGSNQPQHF
TRBJ1-5,-,TRBV7-9,-,TGTGCCAGCAGCTTAGGCAGGGGTGGCAATCAGCCCCAGCATTTT,CASSLGRGGNQPQHF
TRBJ2-6,-,TRBV18,-,TGTGCCAGCTCACCACCGCCTAGCAGTTATGGGGCCAACGTCCTGACTTTC,CASSPPPSSYGANVLTF
TRBJ2-1,-,TRBV7-2,TRBD2,TGTGCCAGCAGTCTAGCGGGCGCCGCCTACAATGAGCAGTTCTTC,CASSLAGAAYNEQFF
TRBJ1-2,-,TRBV6-6,TRBD1,TGTGCCAGCAGTTATTACGGACAGGGGGTAACCTTC,CASSYYGQGVTF
TRBJ2-7,-,TRBV25-1,-,TGTGCCAGCAGTGGCCGACAGGACCTCTACGAGCAGTACTTC,CASSGRQDLYEQYF
TRBJ2-1,-,TRBV6-1,TRBD2,TGTGCCAGCCAAGCGGGAGAGGTGTTTTACAATGAGCAGTTCTTC,CASQAGEVFYNEQFF
TRBJ1-1,-,TRBV25-1,-,TGTGCCAGCAGTCACCCCAGGGGCACTGAAGCTTTCTTT,CASSHPRGTEAFF
TRBJ1-1,once,TRBV4-2,TRBD1,TGTGCCAGCAGCCAGACCCCGACAGGGCTACCTGAAGCTTTCTTT,CASSQTPTGLPEAFF
TRBJ2-2,once,TRBV6-6,-,TGTGCCAGCAGTGGGCTACCCATAACCGGGGAGCTGTTTTTT,CASSGLPITGELFF
TRBJ1-5,-,TRBV6-6,-,TGTGCCAGCAGTGCAGGGTCGGGTCAGCCCCAGCATTTT,CASSAGSGQPQHF
TRBJ2-1,-,TRBV10-3,TRBD2,TGTGCCATTGGACTAGCGGGAGGTGAGCAGTTCTTC,CAIGLAGGEQFF
TRBJ2-7,-,TRBV7-9,TRBD2,TGTGCCAGCAGCTTACATGCGACTAGCGGGCCCTCCTACGAGCAGTACTTC,CASSLHATSGPSYEQYF
TRBJ2-1,-,TRBV9,-,TGTGCCAGCAGCGTAGCTCTAAGTAGTGAGCAGTTCTTC,CASSVALSSEQFF
TRBJ2-7,-,TRBV7-8,-,TGTGCCAGCAGCTTATGGGGCAGACGCGAGCAGTACTTC,CASSLWGRREQYF
TRBJ1-2,-,TRBV14,-,TGTGCCAGCAGCCAAGAAGGGGCCCCTGGCAGGGGTCGGGGCTATGGCTACACCTTC,CASSQEGAPGRGRGYGYTF
TRBJ2-3,-,TRBV4-1,TRBD1,TGCGCCAGCAGAAGACCAGGGGGCCGCACAGATACGCAGTATTTT,CASRRPGGRTDTQYF
TRBJ2-7,once,TRBV2,-,TGTGCCAGCAGTGATAGTAAGCAGTACTTC,CASSDSKQYF
TRBJ1-5,-,TRBV6-1,-,TGTGCCAGCAGTGAAGCTGGTAGTGATCAGCCCCAGCATTTT,CASSEAGSDQPQHF
TRBJ2-5,-,TRBV19,-,TGTGCCAGTAGCGGACAAATAGGCGAGACCCAGTACTTC,CASSGQIGETQYF
TRBJ2-2,-,TRBV7-9,TRBD1,TGTGCCAGCAGCTCGACCTTGACAGGGGACACCGGGGAGCTGTTTTTT,CASSSTLTGDTGELFF
TRBJ2-7,once,TRBV18,TRBD2,TGTGCCAGCTCACCCTCTAGCGGGAGATCCTACGAGCAGTACTTC,CASSPSSGRSYEQYF
TRBJ2-1,-,TRBV29-1,TRBD1,TGCAGCGCCAGGACAGGGGCCTACAATGAGCAGTTCTTC,CSARTGAYNEQFF
TRBJ1-1,-,TRBV30,TRBD1,TGTGCCTGGAGTGGGGACAGAAACACTGAAGCTTTCTTT,CAWSGDRNTEAFF
TRBJ2-7,-,TRBV6-5,TRBD1,TGTGCCAGCAGTTCCAGGGGGAGAGGGCTCGAGCAGTACTTC,CASSSRGRGLEQYF
TRBJ2-7,-,TRBV27,TRBD2,TGTGCCAGCAGACGCGGGGGGGCCTACGAGCAGTACTTC,CASRRGGAYEQYF
TRBJ2-1,-,TRBV4-2,TRBD1,TGTGCCAGCAGCCAAGATGACACAGGGGGCTTCTATGAGCAGTTCTTC,CASSQDDTGGFYEQFF
TRBJ2-1,-,TRBV4-1,TRBD2,TGCGCCAGCAGCCAAGATAGACTAGCCGGTGAGCAGTTCTTC,CASSQDRLAGEQFF
TRBJ1-2,-,TRBV7-2,-,TGTGCCAGCAGCGACAGGTACTATGGCTACACCTTC,CASSDRYYGYTF
TRBJ2-5,-,TRBV2,-,TGTGCCAGCAGTGACGGCGGTATGACCCAGTACTTC,CASSDGGMTQYF
TRBJ2-5,-,TRBV2,-,TGTGCCAGCAGTACCCTAGGGTTGGGGGCTGACTTGCCTTACCAAGAGACCCAGTACTTC,CASSTLGLGADLPYQETQYF
TRBJ2-3,-,TRBV9,-,TGTGCCAGCAGCGTAAACCCCGGGGTCGCCACAGATACGCAGTATTTT,CASSVNPGVATDTQYF
TRBJ2-6,-,TRBV13,-,TGTGCCAGCAGTTCCACGACAAGCTCTGGGGCCAACGTCCTGACTTTC,CASSSTTSSGANVLTF
TRBJ1-2,-,TRBV28,TRBD1,TGTGCCAGCTCGGGACAGGGCTCCTATGGCTACACCTTC,CASSGQGSYGYTF
TRBJ2-6,-,TRBV21-1,-,TGTGCCAGCAGCATGTCCCGGGACAGGGATGGGGCCAACGTCCTGACTTTC,CASSMSRDRDGANVLTF
TRBJ2-7,-,TRBV10-1,TRBD2,TGCGCCAGCACCGCCTGGGGGACTAGCGGGGCCTCCTACGAGCAGTACTTC,CASTAWGTSGASYEQYF
TRBJ1-5,-,TRBV27,-,TGTGCCAGCAGCTCCCGGGATAGCAATCAGCCCCAGCATTTT,CASSSRDSNQPQHF
TRBJ2-7,-,TRBV9,TRBD1,TGTGCCAGCAGCGCGGGGCCGGGACAGGGTTACGAGCAGTACTTC,CASSAGPGQGYEQYF
TRBJ2-5,-,TRBV4-2,TRBD2,TGTGCCAGCAGCCAAGGGCTAGCGGGAGGAGTGGCGGAGACCCAGTACTTC,CASSQGLAGGVAETQYF
TRBJ1-1,-,TRBV5-4,-,TGTGCCAGCAGCCGCCAGGGAATGAACACTGAAGCTTTCTTT,CASSRQGMNTEAFF
TRBJ1-1,-,TRBV14,-,TGTGCCAGCAGTCAGGGGCGTGGCACTGAAGCTTTCTTT,CASSQGRGTEAFF
TRBJ1-1,-,TRBV7-3,TRBD1,TGTGCCAGCAGCGAACTACTTACCGGGACAGGAGGAAGGGCTTTCTTT,CASSELLTGTGGRAFF
TRBJ2-1,-,TRBV19,-,TGTGCCAGTAGTAGGTCAGGGTCAAGCTCCTACAATGAGCAGTTCTTC,CASSRSGSSSYNEQFF
TRBJ2-2,-,TRBV15,TRBD2,TGTGCCACCAGGCGCGGGAGGGCCAACGGGGAGCTGTTTTTT,CATRRGRANGELFF
TRBJ2-2,-,TRBV5-4,-,TGTGCCAGCAGCTTGGAAGCGGTAGACACCGGGGAGCTGTTTTTT,CASSLEAVDTGELFF
TRBJ2-7,-,TRBV7-8,TRBD2,TGTGCCAGCAGCCCTTCCCGGAGCGGGAGGGGGTACGAGCAGTACTTC,CASSPSRSGRGYEQYF
TRBJ1-1,few,TRBV2,-,TGTGCCTTAAGGGGTAGACAGATCGGTGAAGCTTTCTTT,CALRGRQIGEAFF
TRBJ1-1,-,TRBV11-3,-,TGTGCCAGCAGCTTCGGGGGACGGACTGAAGCTTTCTTT,CASSFGGRTEAFF
TRBJ1-2,-,TRBV5-6,-,TGTGCCAGCAGCCTGACAGGTACCTCTGGCTACACCTTC,CASSLTGTSGYTF
TRBJ1-2,-,TRBV19,TRBD1,TGTGCCACTCCGAAACAGGGGTGGGCTAACTATGGCTACACCTTC,CATPKQGWANYGYTF